This T cell receptor (beta chain) was recorded in a study of cytomegalovirus exposure and HLA in healthy donors. The PCR was carried out with 60 Vbeta primers and 13 Jbeta primers. Sequenced by immunoSEQ multiplex PCR; TCRdb stores in-frame clones only, minus some. The sample records some 150,000 clones, around 79% being singletons. V was pared by 5 bases and J by 5 bases, with 6 bases between. This CDR3 comprises 12 residues. CDR1 and CDR2 from the germline V gene are SGHTA and FQGNSA. Sequences were obtained from PBMCs. The receptor comes from a young man in good health and CMV-seropositive. The genes are TRBV7-2 and TRBJ2-2; D is undetermined. CDR3 DNA sequence: TGTGCCAGCAGCCCCCTGACCGGGGAGCTGTTTTTT. Protein product: CASSPLTGELFF.